The source of this TCR beta chain is a study of T cell responses to AZD1222 COVID-19 vaccine. About the research overall: Pooling covered second doses at about 4 or about 12 weeks.

Turning to this clone: What it binds is not known.

Here immunoSEQ multiplex PCR was the method, and the copy in TCRdb shows in-frame clones only, minus some. This repertoire shows around 120,000 clones, about 89% found once; its top ten account for less than 30%. The CDR3 extends over 15 amino acids. The V and J ends lost 6 bases and 5 bases, in that order; junction bases with no gene match: 14. Germline loops: CDR1 SGHRS, CDR2 YFSETQ. Overall study results and limits: Targets within unmutated variant regions were reportedly found for nearly half of spike-specific TCRs. Scientists sampled the repertoires only once the peak T cell response had passed.

The sample in question was peripheral blood, obtained on day 0 of AZD1222 vaccination. The V and J genes are TRBV5-1 and TRBJ2-7; 7 nucleotides agree with TRBD2. The TCR sequence derives from an adult in good health. CDR3 sequence reads: CASTPGGGPRDEQYF. CDR3 coding DNA: TGCGCCAGCACCCCGGGGGGAGGGCCGCGGGACGAGCAGTACTTC.